What follows describes a single TCR beta chain. Across 20 to 25 US areas, participants ranged in age from about 18 to 100 years. Participant reports of clinical history set cohort assignment. Per the authors' pipeline: Amplified reference gene primers provided the basis for estimating nucleated cell counts. Libraries were prepared by immunoSEQ multiplex PCR; TCRdb keeps only in-frame clonotypes and omits some of them. V and J calls and clone size are as listed in that table; D and trimming were resolved from the DNA. This sample has roughly 250,000 clones, with just over 90% found just once. The data were obtained in a study of blood T cell repertoires in COVID-19. The wider study: Sources were T cells, B-cell-depleted T cells, or PBMCs; the material itself was cDNA or gDNA.

V shed 6 bases, J shed 5 bases, and the junction held 5 bases outside the gene matches. CDR1 is SQVTM and CDR2 is ANQGSEA in the germline V gene. The CDR3 has 12 residues. The TCR comes from a woman between 35 and 50 years old with acute COVID-19. The chain uses TRBV29-1 and TRBJ1-1; 8 bases align to TRBD1. Sample: PBMCs or T cells enriched from blood (not recorded which). The CDR3 DNA sequence: TGCAGCGTGGGGACAGGTGGGACTGAAGCTTTCTTT. Translated, it gives CSVGTGGTEAFF. Looking up the rest from reference TRBV29-1 and TRBJ1-1 gives the full variable domain: SAVISQKPSRDICQRGTSLTIQCQVDSQVTMMFWYRQQPGQSLTLIATANQGSEATYESGFVIDKFPISRPNLTFSTLTVSNMSPEDSSIYLCSVGTGGTEAFFGQGTRLTVV.